This T cell receptor beta chain was profiled in a study of metastatic and nonmetastatic thyroid tumors. Study-wide background: Across peripheral blood and tumor or nodule tissue samples taken from malignant and benign thyroid patients, the repertoires were compared with one another.

Germline CDR1 DFQATT, CDR2 SNEGSKA (reference sequence). Trimming removed 1 base from V and 6 bases from J, with 10 bases in between. CDR3 length: 13 residues. This clone was found many times. Its matching antigen is unknown. Original methodology: What underpinned the distant-metastasis classifier for papillary thyroid cancer was the set of CDR3 differences across clinicopathological groups. TCRdb called clones again from the PCR reads with MiXCR. The V and J calls were not made by the authors but by TCRdb's processing. The sample has tens of thousands of clones, around 20% seen once. Not a single patient had been given any form of treatment at any point before undergoing thyroid surgery. General observations from the study: The reported finding was significantly higher TCR beta diversity in malignant thyroid tumors relative to benign nodules, in blood and tumor.

This TCR derives from a female donor with papillary thyroid cancer or a benign thyroid nodule (not recorded which). Some clones in this sample may be carry-over from other donors' samples. Material for sequencing was blood. This chain connects TRBV20-1 to TRBJ1-5, with D unclear. CDR3 in DNA: TGCAGTGCTAGAGTTACAGAGGGTCAGCCCCAGCATTTT. Translating it yields CSARVTEGQPQHF.